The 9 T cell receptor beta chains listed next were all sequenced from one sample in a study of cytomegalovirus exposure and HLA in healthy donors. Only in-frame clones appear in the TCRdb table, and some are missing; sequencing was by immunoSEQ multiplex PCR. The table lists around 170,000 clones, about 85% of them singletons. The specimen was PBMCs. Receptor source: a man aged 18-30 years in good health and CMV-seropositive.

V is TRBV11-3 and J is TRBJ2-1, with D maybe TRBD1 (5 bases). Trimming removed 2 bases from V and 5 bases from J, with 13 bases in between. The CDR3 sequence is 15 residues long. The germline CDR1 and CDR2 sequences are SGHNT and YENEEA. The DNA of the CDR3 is TGTGCCAGCAGCTTATATATTCAGGGCAACAATGAGCAGTTCTTC. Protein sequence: CASSLYIQGNNEQFF.

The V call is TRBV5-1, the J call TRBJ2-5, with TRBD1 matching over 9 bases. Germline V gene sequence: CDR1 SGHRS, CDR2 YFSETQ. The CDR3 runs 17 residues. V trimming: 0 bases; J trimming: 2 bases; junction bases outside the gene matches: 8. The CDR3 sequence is CASSLEWTGVWQETQYF. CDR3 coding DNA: TGCGCCAGCAGCTTGGAGTGGACAGGGGTTTGGCAAGAGACCCAGTACTTC.

CDR3 bases: TGTGCCATCAGTGAGTCGAAGCCGGGGATTAACTATGGCTACACCTTC. Translation: CAISESKPGINYGYTF. The rearrangement joins TRBV10-3 to TRBJ1-2; D gene uncertain. Trimming shortened V by 0 bases and J by 1 base, and 12 bases separated the two germline ends. CDR1 and CDR2 from the germline V gene are ENHRY and SYGVKD. CDR3 length: 16 amino acids.

CDR3 amino acids: CASSFPGAAYEQYF. CDR3 in DNA: TGTGCCAGCAGCTTCCCAGGGGCGGCCTACGAGCAGTACTTC. The gene calls are TRBV11-3 and TRBJ2-7, with a tentative D call TRBD1 (6 bases). CDR1 is SGHNT, CDR2 YENEEA, per germline. V lost 3 bases to trimming and J lost 2 bases, with 11 bases between them. This CDR3 is built from 14 residues.

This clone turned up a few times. The CDR3 loop is CASSLLLAEGNEQFF. The CDR3 bases are TGTGCCAGCAGCTTACTACTAGCAGAGGGCAATGAGCAGTTCTTC. The rearrangement uses TRBV7-9 and TRBJ2-1; TRBD2 is a possible D gene (6 bases). V lost 2 bases and J 6 bases, leaving 14 bases between the germline ends. The CDR3 is made up of 15 amino acids. Germline V gene data show CDR1 as SEHNR and CDR2 as FQNEAQ (reference sequence). The full variable domain, with the rest looked up from reference TRBV7-9 and TRBJ2-1, is DTGVSQNPRHKITKRGQNVTFRCDPISEHNRLYWYRQTLGQGPEFLTYFQNEAQLEKSRLLSDRFSAERPKGSFSTLEIQRTEQGDSAMYLCASSLLLAEGNEQFFGPGTRLTVL.

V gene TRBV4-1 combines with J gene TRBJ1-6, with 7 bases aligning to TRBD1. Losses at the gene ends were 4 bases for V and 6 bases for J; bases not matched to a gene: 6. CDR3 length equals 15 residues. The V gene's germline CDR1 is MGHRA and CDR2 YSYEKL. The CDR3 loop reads CASSPTGPVNSPLHF. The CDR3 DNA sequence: TGCGCCAGCAGCCCGACAGGGCCCGTTAATTCACCCCTCCACTTT.

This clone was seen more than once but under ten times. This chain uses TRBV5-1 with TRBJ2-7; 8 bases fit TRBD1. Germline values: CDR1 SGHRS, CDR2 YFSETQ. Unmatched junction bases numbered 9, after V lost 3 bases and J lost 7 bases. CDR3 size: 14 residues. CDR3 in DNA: TGCGCCAGCAGCTCATCAGGGGGCAAGGATGAGCAGTACTTC. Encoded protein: CASSSSGGKDEQYF.

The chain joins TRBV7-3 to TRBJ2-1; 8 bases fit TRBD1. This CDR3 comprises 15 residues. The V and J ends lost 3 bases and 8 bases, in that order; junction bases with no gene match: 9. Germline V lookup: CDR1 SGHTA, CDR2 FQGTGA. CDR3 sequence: CASSFRQGYRDEQFF. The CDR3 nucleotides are TGTGCCAGCAGCTTTAGACAGGGGTATAGGGATGAGCAGTTCTTC.

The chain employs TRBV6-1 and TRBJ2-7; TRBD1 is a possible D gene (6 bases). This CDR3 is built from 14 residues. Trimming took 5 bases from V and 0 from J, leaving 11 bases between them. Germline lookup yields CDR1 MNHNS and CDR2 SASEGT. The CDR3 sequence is CASSFGTSSYEQYF. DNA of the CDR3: TGTGCCAGCAGTTTCGGGACATCCTCCTACGAGCAGTACTTC.